Following are 11 T cell receptor beta chains from one sample sequenced in a study of blood T cell repertoires in COVID-19. Method: immunoSEQ multiplex PCR; TCRdb's copy keeps in-frame clones and lacks some. Of roughly 120,000 clones in the sample, 90% were seen once. The sequenced sample was peripheral blood. The receptor set was obtained from a man in his fifties or sixties with COVID-19, enrolled during active disease.

V gene TRBV20-1 combines with J gene TRBJ2-1; tentatively, D is TRBD2 (6 bases). Germline V gives CDR1 DFQATT, CDR2 SNEGSKA (reference sequence). CDR3 length: 11 residues. The chain's CDR3 is CSRDFNNEQFF. CDR3 nucleotide sequence: TGCAGCCGGGACTTTAACAATGAGCAGTTCTTC.

The chain employs TRBV30 and TRBJ2-1; 7 bases match TRBD2. CDR1 and CDR2 from the germline V gene are GTSNPN and SVGIG (reference sequence). CDR3 length equals 17 residues. J lost 8 bases, V lost 2 bases, and 18 bases had no gene match. CDR3: CAWSQQSRREVSHEQFF. The CDR3 DNA sequence: TGTGCCTGGAGTCAACAATCTAGACGGGAGGTGTCCCATGAGCAGTTCTTC.

This clone was seen a single time. The V and J genes are TRBV7-8 and TRBJ1-1; D remains unclear. CDR1 is SGHVS and CDR2 is FQNEAQ in the germline V gene. The CDR3 extends over 14 amino acids. With 5 bases removed from V and 0 bases from J, the gap between germline ends came to 10 bases. The CDR3 nucleotides read TGTGCCAGCAGCCCCCTTACAGTGAACACTGAAGCTTTCTTT. It codes for CASSPLTVNTEAFF.

V gene TRBV5-6 combines with J gene TRBJ2-7; 7 positions match TRBD1. With 4 bases clipped from V and 5 bases from J, the junction kept 12 bases outside the gene matches. The length of the CDR3 is 15 residues. Germline V CDR1 and CDR2: SGHDT, YYEEEE. Written as DNA, the CDR3 is TGTGCCAGCAGCCCCTTAGACAGGGAAAAGAACGAGCAGTACTTC. Translating gives CASSPLDREKNEQYF.

This clone was recorded only once. V usage is TRBV25-1 and J usage is TRBJ2-7; 8 nucleotides match TRBD1. CDR3 length equals 15 residues. Losses at the gene ends were 2 bases for V and 4 bases for J; bases not matched to a gene: 7. Germline V gives CDR1 MGHDK, CDR2 SYGVNS. CDR3 loop: CASSEEGTGTYEQYF. The CDR3 region has the DNA TGTGCCAGCAGTGAAGAAGGGACAGGAACGTACGAGCAGTACTTC.

The chain is built from TRBV30 and TRBJ1-3; D unresolved. The CDR3 runs to 13 residues. The germline V gene has CDR1 GTSNPN and CDR2 SVGIG (reference sequence). With 5 bases removed from V and 2 bases from J, the gap between germline ends came to 10 bases. CDR3 in DNA: TGTGCCTGGGTTCGCGGGGCTGGAAACACCATATATTTT. This codes for CAWVRGAGNTIYF.

The rearrangement uses TRBV19 and TRBJ2-7; 7 bases align to TRBD2. There are 17 residues in the CDR3. Trimming at V came to 5 bases and at J to 0 bases, leaving 13 bases not matched to a gene. Germline V CDR1 and CDR2: LNHDA, SQIVND (reference sequence). CDR3 coding DNA: TGTGCCAGTAGTCCGCCATGGGGCGCGGGAGCCTCCTACGAGCAGTACTTC. Translated: CASSPPWGAGASYEQYF.

The V gene is TRBV18, the J gene TRBJ2-1; 9 nucleotides line up with TRBD1. Germline V gene data show CDR1 as KGHSH and CDR2 as LQKENI. The V gene end was trimmed by 6 bases and the J gene end by 4 bases; junction bases not matched to a gene: 7. This CDR3 has 15 amino acids. DNA for the CDR3: TGTGCCAGCTCCCTGGGGACAGGGCCATACAATGAGCAGTTCTTC. It specifies CASSLGTGPYNEQFF.

The genes are TRBV7-2 and TRBJ2-7; 13 bases align to TRBD2. This CDR3 spans 15 amino acids. Germline V CDR1 and CDR2: SGHTA, FQGNSA. V lost 2 bases, J lost 4 bases, and 2 bases stayed unmatched. The CDR3 loop reads CASSLWTSGSYEQYF. The CDR3 coding sequence is TGTGCCAGCAGCTTATGGACTAGCGGGAGTTACGAGCAGTACTTC.

This clone was detected a few times. CDR3 residues: CASSFSDTDTQYF. The CDR3 region has the DNA TGTGCCAGCAGCTTTAGCGACACAGATACGCAGTATTTT. J is TRBJ2-3 and V is TRBV5-5, with TRBD2 as a possible D gene (5 bases). In germline, CDR1 is SGHKS, CDR2 YYEKEE (reference sequence). The V gene lost 2 bases and the J gene lost 2 bases, with 6 bases spanning the gap. The CDR3 sequence is 13 residues long.

The CDR3 sequence is CASSGQVSYSGTDTQYF. For the CDR3, the DNA is TGTGCCAGTTCGGGACAGGTTTCATACTCGGGCACAGATACGCAGTATTTT. The chain uses TRBV2 and TRBJ2-3, with 8 bases identical to TRBD1. CDR1 is SNHLY and CDR2 is FYNNEI in the germline V gene. CDR3 length: 17 residues. V trimming: 9 bases; J trimming: 1 base; junction bases outside the gene matches: 15.